The rows below give T cell receptor beta chains drawn from one sample of a study of shared clonotypes between healthy human individuals. The protocol was immunoSEQ multiplex PCR, while the TCRdb copy is restricted to in-frame clones and leaves out a portion. Here the sample spans hundreds of thousands of clones, nearly 98% being singletons. Material: naive CD8+ T cells sorted from blood. The receptor set was obtained from a man aged 25 to 40 in good health. CDR3s include the opening cysteine and the closing phenylalanine or tryptophan. The D gene is left open where the match is weak. Expanded clones are given a class, and other clones once, few, many or no size at all.

cdr3_aa cdr3_nt clone_size j_call v_call d_call
CASSPRLAGLQETQYF TGTGCCAGCAGTCCTAGACTAGCGGGACTACAAGAGACCCAGTACTTC NA TRBJ2-5 TRBV27 TRBD2
CASSKTGTSNTEAFF TGTGCCAGCAGCAAAACTGGGACCTCCAACACTGAAGCTTTCTTT NA TRBJ1-1 TRBV7-6 NA
CASSLGQGGTEAFF TGTGCCAGCAGTTTAGGCCAGGGAGGCACTGAAGCTTTCTTT NA TRBJ1-1 TRBV27 NA
CASSANYEQYF TGTGCCAGCAGCGCCAACTACGAGCAGTACTTC NA TRBJ2-7 TRBV5-5 NA
CASSEGVAPPNYGYTF TGTGCCAGCAGTGAGGGGGTGGCACCACCTAACTATGGCTACACCTTC NA TRBJ1-2 TRBV25-1 NA
CASSYGHEYGYTF TGTGCCAGCAGTTACGGTCACGAGTATGGCTACACCTTC NA TRBJ1-2 TRBV6-5 NA
CASSFNFNEQFF TGTGCCAGCAGTTTCAATTTTAATGAGCAGTTCTTC once TRBJ2-1 TRBV27 NA
CASSFSGDSSYEQYF TGTGCCAGCAGCTTCAGCGGGGATAGCTCCTACGAGCAGTACTTC NA TRBJ2-7 TRBV11-2 TRBD2
CAWSASGGYEQYF TGTGCCTGGAGTGCTAGCGGGGGCTACGAGCAGTACTTC NA TRBJ2-7 TRBV30 TRBD2
CASSVEGNDRTPTDTQYF TGTGCCAGCAGTGTAGAGGGGAATGACAGGACCCCCACAGATACGCAGTATTTT NA TRBJ2-3 TRBV2 NA